This T cell receptor beta chain comes out of a study of blood T cell repertoires in COVID-19. Clones were sequenced by immunoSEQ multiplex PCR, and TCRdb holds only the in-frame ones, with some missing. The table has more than 250,000 clones, 75% to 90% seen once. After removal of 5 bases from V and 3 bases from J, the junction contained 3 bases not matched to a gene. This CDR3 is built from 13 residues. Per germline, CDR1 SEHNR and CDR2 FQNEAQ (reference sequence). The gene calls are TRBV7-9 and TRBJ1-1, with 7 nucleotides matching TRBD1. What was sequenced was peripheral blood. This clonotype originated in a woman between 45 and 65 years old with COVID-19, enrolled during active disease. The CDR3 here is CASSAQGYTEAFF. The CDR3 DNA is TGTGCCAGCAGCGCACAGGGGTACACTGAAGCTTTCTTT.